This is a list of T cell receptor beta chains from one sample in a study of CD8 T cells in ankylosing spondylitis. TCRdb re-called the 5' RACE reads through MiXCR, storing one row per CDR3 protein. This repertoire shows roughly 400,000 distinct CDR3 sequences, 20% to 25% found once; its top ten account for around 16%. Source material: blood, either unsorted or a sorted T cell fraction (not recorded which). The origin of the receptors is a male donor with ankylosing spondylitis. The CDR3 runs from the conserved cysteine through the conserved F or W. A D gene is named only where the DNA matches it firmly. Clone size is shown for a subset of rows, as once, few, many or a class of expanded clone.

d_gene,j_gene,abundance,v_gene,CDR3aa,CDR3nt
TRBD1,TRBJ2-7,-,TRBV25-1,CASSGFHRGDEQYF,TGTGCCAGCAGTGGCTTCCACAGGGGAGACGAGCAGTACTTC
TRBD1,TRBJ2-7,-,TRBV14,CASAWGQGYEQYF,TGTGCCAGCGCGTGGGGACAGGGCTACGAGCAGTACTTC
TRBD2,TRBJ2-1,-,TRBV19,CASTPLAGAFEQFF,TGTGCCAGTACCCCCCTAGCGGGAGCCTTTGAGCAGTTCTTC
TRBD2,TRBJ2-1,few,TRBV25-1,CASSGPGLAGGRGEQFF,TGTGCCAGCAGTGGCCCGGGACTAGCGGGAGGGCGTGGTGAGCAGTTCTTC
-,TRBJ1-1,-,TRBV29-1,CSVKHGRHTEAFF,TGCAGCGTCAAACACGGTCGTCACACTGAAGCTTTCTTT
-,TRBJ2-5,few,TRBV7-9,CASSLSGALRETQYF,TGTGCCAGCAGCTTATCGGGAGCGCTGAGAGAGACCCAGTACTTC
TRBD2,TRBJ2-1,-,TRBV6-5,CASSYREGPLLF,TGTGCCAGCAGTTACCGGGAGGGCCCCCTACTCTTC
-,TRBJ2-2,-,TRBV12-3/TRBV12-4,CASSFRQENTGELFF,TGTGCCAGCAGTTTTCGACAGGAGAACACCGGGGAGCTGTTTTTT
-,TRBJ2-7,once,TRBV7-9,CASSLWATYEQYF,TGTGCCAGCAGCTTATGGGCTACCTACGAGCAGTACTTC
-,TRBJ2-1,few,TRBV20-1,CSARVLGRYNEQFF,TGCAGTGCTAGAGTCCTAGGGCGTTACAATGAGCAGTTCTTC
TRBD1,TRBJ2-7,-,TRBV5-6,CASSYRTGGSYEQYF,TGTGCCAGCAGCTACCGGACAGGGGGCTCCTACGAGCAGTACTTC
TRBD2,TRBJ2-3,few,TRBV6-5,CASSLLADPSTDTQYF,TGTGCCAGCAGTTTACTAGCGGACCCTAGCACAGATACGCAGTATTTT
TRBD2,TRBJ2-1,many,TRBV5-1,CASGLAVEVNEQFF,TGCGCCAGCGGACTAGCGGTCGAAGTTAATGAGCAGTTCTTC
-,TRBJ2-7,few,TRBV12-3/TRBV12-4,CASSLGGVLTYEQYF,TGTGCCAGCAGTTTAGGTGGGGTACTGACCTACGAGCAGTACTTC
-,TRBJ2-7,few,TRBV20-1,CSARDLSGAGVEQYF,TGCAGTGCTAGAGATTTATCGGGGGCGGGGGTCGAGCAGTACTTC
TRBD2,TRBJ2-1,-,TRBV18,CASSPGLAGLGLYNEQFF,TGTGCCAGCTCACCCGGACTAGCGGGACTTGGGCTCTACAATGAGCAGTTCTTC
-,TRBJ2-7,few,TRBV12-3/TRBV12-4,CASSWRGTAIGGEQYF,TGTGCCAGCAGTTGGAGAGGGACGGCAATTGGGGGCGAGCAGTACTTC
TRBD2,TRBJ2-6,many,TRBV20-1,CSARGITGLAGGLNVLTF,TGCAGTGCTAGAGGAATTACGGGACTAGCGGGAGGGCTTAACGTCCTGACTTTC
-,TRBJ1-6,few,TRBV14,CASSQDRTVSLLGSPLHF,TGTGCCAGCAGCCAAGACCGGACAGTCTCCCTGTTGGGGTCACCCCTCCACTTT
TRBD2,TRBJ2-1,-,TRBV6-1,CASSRGGVAGVPAYNEQFF,TGTGCCAGCAGTCGTGGGGGGGTAGCGGGAGTGCCAGCCTACAATGAGCAGTTCTTC
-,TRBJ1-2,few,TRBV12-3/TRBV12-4,CASSLASGGLYGYTF,TGTGCCAGCAGCCTAGCCTCTGGGGGTCTCTATGGCTACACCTTC
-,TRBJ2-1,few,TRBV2,CASTRSLGSYNEQFF,TGTGCCAGCACAAGGTCCCTTGGCTCCTACAATGAGCAGTTCTTC
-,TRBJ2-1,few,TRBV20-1,CSASPLSNDEQFF,TGCAGTGCTAGCCCTTTATCGAACGATGAGCAGTTCTTC
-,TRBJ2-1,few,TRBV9,CASSVDISAPYNEQFF,TGTGCCAGCAGCGTAGATATTAGCGCCCCCTACAATGAGCAGTTCTTC
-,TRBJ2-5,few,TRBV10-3,CAICPGVQETQYF,TGTGCCATCTGTCCGGGCGTCCAAGAGACCCAGTACTTC
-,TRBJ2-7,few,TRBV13,CASSFGGATSYEQYF,TGTGCCAGCAGCTTCGGAGGGGCGACCTCCTACGAGCAGTACTTC
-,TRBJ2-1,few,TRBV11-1,CASSPARGRLFF,TGTGCCAGCAGCCCCGCCAGGGGAAGGCTGTTCTTC
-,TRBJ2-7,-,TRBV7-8,CASSLGGSLSYEQYF,TGTGCCAGCAGCTTAGGTGGTAGCTTATCCTACGAGCAGTACTTC
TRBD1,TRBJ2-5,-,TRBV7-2,CDSSHQGDRGETQYF,TGTGACAGCAGTCACCAGGGGGACAGGGGGGAGACCCAGTACTTC
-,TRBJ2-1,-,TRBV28,CASSLIGGGLYNEQFF,TGTGCCAGCAGTTTAATCGGGGGAGGCCTCTACAATGAGCAGTTCTTC
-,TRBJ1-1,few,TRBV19,CASSIVPGIAFF,TGTGCCAGTAGTATTGTTCCGGGGATAGCTTTCTTT
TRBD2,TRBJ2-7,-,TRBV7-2,CASSFRDGGDEQYF,TGTGCCAGCAGCTTCCGGGACGGGGGGGACGAGCAGTACTTC
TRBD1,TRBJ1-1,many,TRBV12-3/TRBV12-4,CASSFHRGQDTEAFF,TGTGCCAGCAGTTTTCATAGGGGGCAGGACACTGAAGCTTTCTTT
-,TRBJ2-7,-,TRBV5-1,CASSRDRSEQYF,TGCGCCAGCAGCCGGGACCGCTCCGAGCAGTACTTC
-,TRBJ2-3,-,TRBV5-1,CASSSPEADTQYF,TGCGCCAGCAGCTCCCCGGAGGCAGATACGCAGTATTTT
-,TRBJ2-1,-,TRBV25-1,CASSAGTVGRASSYNEQFF,TGTGCCAGCAGTGCTGGGACGGTCGGACGGGCGAGCTCCTACAATGAGCAGTTCTTC
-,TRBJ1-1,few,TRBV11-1,CASSLARGKTEAFF,TGTGCCAGCAGCTTAGCGAGAGGGAAAACTGAAGCTTTCTTT
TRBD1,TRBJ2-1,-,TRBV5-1,CASSRGQTYNEQFF,TGCGCCAGCAGCAGGGGACAGACCTACAATGAGCAGTTCTTC
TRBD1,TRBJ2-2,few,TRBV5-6,CASSRGTGMTGELFF,TGTGCCAGCAGCAGAGGGACAGGGATGACCGGGGAGCTGTTTTTT
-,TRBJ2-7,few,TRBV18,CASSLRQTDVFDEQYF,TGTGCCAGCTCACTACGTCAGACGGATGTGTTCGACGAGCAGTACTTC
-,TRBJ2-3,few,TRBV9,CASSGGGDSSTDTQYF,TGTGCCAGCAGTGGCGGAGGGGACAGTAGCACAGATACGCAGTATTTT
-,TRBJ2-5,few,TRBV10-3,CAINKERGETQYF,TGTGCCATCAATAAGGAGCGAGGCGAGACCCAGTACTTC
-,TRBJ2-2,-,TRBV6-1,CASSAVTYTGELFF,TGTGCCAGCAGTGCGGTTACGTACACCGGGGAGCTGTTTTTT
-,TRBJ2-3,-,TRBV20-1,CSAFDRRGTDTQYF,TGCAGTGCTTTTGACAGGAGAGGAACAGATACGCAGTATTTT
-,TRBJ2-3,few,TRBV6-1,CASRTIQGITDTQYF,TGTGCCAGCAGGACCATACAGGGAATCACAGATACGCAGTATTTT
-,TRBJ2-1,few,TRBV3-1,CASSSSTGTELSYNEQFF,TGTGCCAGCAGCTCTAGCACCGGTACGGAACTCTCCTACAATGAGCAGTTCTTC
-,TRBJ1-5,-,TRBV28,CASSLRSGNPSNQPQHF,TGTGCCAGCAGTTTGCGATCAGGAAATCCTAGTAATCAGCCCCAGCATTTT
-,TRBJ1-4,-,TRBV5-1,CASSSERGTEKLFF,TGCGCCAGCAGTTCTGAGAGGGGGACTGAAAAACTGTTTTTT
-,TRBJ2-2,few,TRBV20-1,CSARVIRGTGELFF,TGCAGTGCTAGAGTCATCAGAGGCACCGGGGAGCTGTTTTTT
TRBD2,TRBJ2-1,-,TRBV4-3,CASSHFGGRGRDEQFF,TGCGCCAGCAGCCACTTTGGCGGGAGAGGTCGGGATGAGCAGTTCTTC
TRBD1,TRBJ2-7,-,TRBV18,CASSSGQGFGEQYF,TGTGCCAGCTCTAGTGGACAGGGCTTCGGGGAGCAGTACTTC
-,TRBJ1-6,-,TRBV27,CASSVYRANSPLHF,TGTGCCAGCAGTGTTTACAGGGCTAATTCACCCCTCCACTTT
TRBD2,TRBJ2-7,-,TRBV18,CASSGTITYEQYF,TGTGCCAGCTCAGGGACTATAACCTACGAGCAGTACTTC
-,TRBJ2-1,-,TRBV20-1,CSARVPLGDGNEQFF,TGCAGTGCTAGAGTCCCCCTAGGGGACGGCAATGAGCAGTTCTTC
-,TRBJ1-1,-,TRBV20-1,CSARESRAAEAFF,TGCAGTGCTAGAGAATCAAGGGCTGCTGAAGCTTTCTTT
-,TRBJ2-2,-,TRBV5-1,CASSLAGGGANTGELFF,TGCGCCAGCAGCTTGGCCGGGGGCGGGGCAAACACCGGGGAGCTGTTTTTT
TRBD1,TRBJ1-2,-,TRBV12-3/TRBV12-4,CASSSTGLGYTF,TGTGCCAGCAGTTCGACAGGGTTGGGCTACACCTTC
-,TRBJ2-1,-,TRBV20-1,CSARGDSVLYNEQFF,TGCAGTGCTAGAGGGGACTCCGTTCTCTACAATGAGCAGTTCTTC
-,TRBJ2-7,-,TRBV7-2,CASSLGAATGEQYF,TGTGCCAGCAGCTTAGGGGCGGCAACGGGGGAGCAGTACTTC
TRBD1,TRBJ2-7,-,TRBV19,CASSAGEGARYEQYF,TGTGCCAGTAGTGCCGGAGAGGGGGCGCGGTACGAGCAGTACTTC